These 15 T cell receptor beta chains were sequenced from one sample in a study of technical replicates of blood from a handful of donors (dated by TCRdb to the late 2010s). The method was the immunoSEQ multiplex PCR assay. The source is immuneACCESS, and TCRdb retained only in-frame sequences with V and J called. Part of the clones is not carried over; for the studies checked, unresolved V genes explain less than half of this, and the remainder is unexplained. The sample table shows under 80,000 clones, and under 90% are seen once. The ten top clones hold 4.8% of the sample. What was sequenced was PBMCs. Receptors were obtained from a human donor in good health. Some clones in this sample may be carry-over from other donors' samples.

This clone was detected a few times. The CDR3 nucleotides read TGTGCAAGTCGCTTACCCCGTGGGGGGTCGGGCACCGGGGAGCTGTTTTTT. Amino acid sequence: CASRLPRGGSGTGELFF. The chain joins TRBV12-2 to TRBJ2-2; the table gives TRBD2 as D, unverified against the DNA. TRBV12-2 constitutes a pseudogene. This CDR3 spans 17 amino acids.

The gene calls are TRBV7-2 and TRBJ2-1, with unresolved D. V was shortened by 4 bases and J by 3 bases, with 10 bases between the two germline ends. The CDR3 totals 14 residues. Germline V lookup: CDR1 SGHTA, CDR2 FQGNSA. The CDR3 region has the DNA TGTGCCAGCAGCTCCTCCCCCCTCTACAATGAGCAGTTCTTC. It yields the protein CASSSSPLYNEQFF.

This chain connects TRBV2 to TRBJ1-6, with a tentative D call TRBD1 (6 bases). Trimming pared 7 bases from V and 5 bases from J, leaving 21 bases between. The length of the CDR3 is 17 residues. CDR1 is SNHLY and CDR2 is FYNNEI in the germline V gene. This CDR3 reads CASIRETGKPNNSPLHF. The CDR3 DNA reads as TGTGCCAGCATTAGGGAAACAGGGAAACCTAATAATTCACCCCTCCACTTT.

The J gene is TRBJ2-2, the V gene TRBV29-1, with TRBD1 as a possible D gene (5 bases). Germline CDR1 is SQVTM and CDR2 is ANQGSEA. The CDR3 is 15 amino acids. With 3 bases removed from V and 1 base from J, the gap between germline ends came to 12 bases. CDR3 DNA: TGCAGCGTTGAGGACACCACCCTGAACACCGGGGAGCTGTTTTTT. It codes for CSVEDTTLNTGELFF.

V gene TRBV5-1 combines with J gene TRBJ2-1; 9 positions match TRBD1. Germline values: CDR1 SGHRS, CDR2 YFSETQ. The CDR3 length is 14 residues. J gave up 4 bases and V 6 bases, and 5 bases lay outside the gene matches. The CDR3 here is CASTSTGGYNEQFF. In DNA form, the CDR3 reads TGCGCCAGCACCTCGACAGGGGGGTACAATGAGCAGTTCTTC. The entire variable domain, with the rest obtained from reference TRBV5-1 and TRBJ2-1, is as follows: KAGVTQTPRYLIKTRGQQVTLSCSPISGHRSVSWYQQTPGQGLQFLFEYFSETQRNKGNFPGRFSGRQFSNSRSEMNVSTLELGDSALYLCASTSTGGYNEQFFGPGTRLTVL.

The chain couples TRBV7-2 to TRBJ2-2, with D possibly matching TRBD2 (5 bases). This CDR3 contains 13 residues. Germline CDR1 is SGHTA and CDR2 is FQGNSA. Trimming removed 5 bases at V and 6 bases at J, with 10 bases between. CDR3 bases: TGTGCCAGCAGCGCGCGGAGGTCCGGGGAGCTGTTTTTT. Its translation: CASSARRSGELFF.

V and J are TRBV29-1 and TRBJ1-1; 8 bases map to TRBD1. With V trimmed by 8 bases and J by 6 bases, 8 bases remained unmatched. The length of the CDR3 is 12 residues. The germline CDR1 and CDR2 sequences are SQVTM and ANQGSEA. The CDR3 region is CSTRTQGAEAFF. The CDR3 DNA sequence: TGCAGCACCAGGACACAGGGGGCTGAAGCTTTCTTT.

CDR3 amino acids: CASSRQDTNYGYTF. The CDR3 nucleotides read TGTGCCAGCAGTCGACAGGACACCAACTATGGCTACACCTTC. This chain joins TRBV27 and TRBJ1-2; TRBD1 is a possible D gene (6 bases). Deletions cut 5 bases from V and 2 bases from J, with 12 bases between. This CDR3 comprises 14 residues. Germline V lookup: CDR1 MNHEY, CDR2 SMNVEV (reference sequence).

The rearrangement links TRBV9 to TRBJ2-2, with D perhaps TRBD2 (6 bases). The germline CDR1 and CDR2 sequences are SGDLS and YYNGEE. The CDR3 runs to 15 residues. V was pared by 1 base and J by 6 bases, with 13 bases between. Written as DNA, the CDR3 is TGTGCCAGCAGCGTAATTGGGGGGTCCGCCGGGGAGCTGTTTTTT. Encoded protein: CASSVIGGSAGELFF.

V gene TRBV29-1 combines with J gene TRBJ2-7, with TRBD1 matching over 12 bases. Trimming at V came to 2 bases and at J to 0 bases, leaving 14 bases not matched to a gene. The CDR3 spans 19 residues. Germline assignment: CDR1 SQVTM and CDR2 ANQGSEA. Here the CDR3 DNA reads TGCAGCGTTGAATTCCCGGGACAGGGGGCGTGGGAGGGCTCCTACGAGCAGTACTTC. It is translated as CSVEFPGQGAWEGSYEQYF.

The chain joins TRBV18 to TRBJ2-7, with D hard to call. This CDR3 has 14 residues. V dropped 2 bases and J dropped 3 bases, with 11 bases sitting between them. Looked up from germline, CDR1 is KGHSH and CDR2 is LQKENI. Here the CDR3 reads CASSPSTVLYEQYF. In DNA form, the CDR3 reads TGTGCCAGCTCACCATCTACCGTCCTCTACGAGCAGTACTTC.

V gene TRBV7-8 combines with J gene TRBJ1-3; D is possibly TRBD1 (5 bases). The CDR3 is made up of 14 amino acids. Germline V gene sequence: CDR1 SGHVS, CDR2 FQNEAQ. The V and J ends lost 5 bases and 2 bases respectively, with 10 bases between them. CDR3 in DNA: TGTGCCAGCAGCCGAAACAGGACTGGAAACACCATATATTTT. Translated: CASSRNRTGNTIYF.

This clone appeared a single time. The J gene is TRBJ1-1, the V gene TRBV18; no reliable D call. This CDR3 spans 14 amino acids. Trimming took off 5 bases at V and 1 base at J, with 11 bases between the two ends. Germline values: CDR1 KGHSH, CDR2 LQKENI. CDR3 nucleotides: TGTGCCAGCTCAGGTCTAGTGGGGAACACTGAAGCTTTCTTT. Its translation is CASSGLVGNTEAFF.

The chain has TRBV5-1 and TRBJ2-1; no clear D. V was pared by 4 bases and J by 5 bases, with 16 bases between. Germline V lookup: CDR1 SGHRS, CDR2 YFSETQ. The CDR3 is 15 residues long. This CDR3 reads CASSMPDGGHNEQFF. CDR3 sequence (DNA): TGCGCCAGCAGCATGCCCGATGGCGGCCACAATGAGCAGTTCTTC.

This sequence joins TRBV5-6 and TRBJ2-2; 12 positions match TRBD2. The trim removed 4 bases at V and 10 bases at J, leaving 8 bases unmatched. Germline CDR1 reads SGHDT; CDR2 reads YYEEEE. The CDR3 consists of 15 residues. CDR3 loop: CASSKASGRAVELFF. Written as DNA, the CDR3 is TGTGCCAGCAGCAAGGCTAGCGGGAGGGCGGTGGAGCTGTTTTTT.